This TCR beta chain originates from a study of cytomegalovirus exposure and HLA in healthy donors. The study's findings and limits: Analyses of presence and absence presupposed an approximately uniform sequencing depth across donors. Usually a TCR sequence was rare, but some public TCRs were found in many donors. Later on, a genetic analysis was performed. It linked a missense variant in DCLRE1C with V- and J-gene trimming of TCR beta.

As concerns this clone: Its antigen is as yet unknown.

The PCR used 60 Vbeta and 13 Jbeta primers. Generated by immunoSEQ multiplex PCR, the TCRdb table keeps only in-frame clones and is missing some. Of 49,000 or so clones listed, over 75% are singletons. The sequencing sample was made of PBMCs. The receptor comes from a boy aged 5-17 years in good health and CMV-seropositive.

CDR3 loop: CASSGGGTGEQYF. Here the CDR3 DNA reads TGTGCCAGCAGTGGTGGGGGCACGGGCGAGCAGTACTTC. The chain couples TRBV2 to TRBJ2-5, with D maybe TRBD1 (6 bases). The tail of the sequence fits TRBJ2-7 better, so the J call may be wrong. This CDR3 spans 13 amino acids. Germline CDR1 SNHLY, CDR2 FYNNEI.